Shown below are 4 T cell receptor beta chains from a single sample sequenced in a study of cytomegalovirus exposure and HLA in healthy donors. Vbeta (60) and Jbeta (13) primers were used in the PCR. Libraries were prepared by immunoSEQ multiplex PCR; TCRdb keeps only in-frame clonotypes and omits some of them. The repertoire holds fewer than 100,000 clones, with 7.6% as singletons. The sequencing sample was made of PBMCs. All receptors derive from a middle-aged man in good health and CMV-seronegative.

The V gene is TRBV19, the J gene TRBJ2-4, with D uncertain. V lost 5 bases and J lost 11, with 25 bases in between. There are 16 residues in the CDR3. Per germline, CDR1 LNHDA and CDR2 SQIVND (reference sequence). In nucleotides, the CDR3 is TGTGCCAGTAGTGCGTCAAATAGGTTTCCGGCCGAGGTTCAGTACTTC. Translating it yields CASSASNRFPAEVQYF.

The J gene is TRBJ2-5, the V gene TRBV19; 10 bases map to TRBD2. This CDR3 is 15 amino acids long. V shed 8 bases, J shed 4 bases, and the junction held 10 bases outside the gene matches. Germline CDR1 LNHDA, CDR2 SQIVND (reference sequence). As DNA, the CDR3 is TGTGCCAGTTCCCTAGCGGGGGCAGGATCAGAGACCCAGTACTTC. Residues: CASSLAGAGSETQYF.

This clone appeared a few times. CDR3 bases: TGTGCCAGCAGTCAGCGGGGGGCTGAGCAGTTCTTC. This gives the protein CASSQRGAEQFF. The chain combines TRBV6-5 with TRBJ2-1, with 9 bases matching TRBD2. CDR1 and CDR2 (germline): MNHEY, SVGAGI. The CDR3 contains 12 residues. J gave up 9 bases and V 5 bases, and 2 bases lay outside the gene matches.

The rearrangement uses TRBV27 and TRBJ2-2; TRBD1 might be the D (6 bases). Germline V CDR1 and CDR2: MNHEY, SMNVEV (reference sequence). The CDR3 runs to 16 residues. The V and J ends lost 3 bases and 2 bases respectively, with 13 bases between them. The CDR3, as DNA: TGTGCCAGCAGTTTTAGTGGACAGATAAACACCGGGGAGCTGTTTTTT. This encodes CASSFSGQINTGELFF.